The clone carrying this T cell receptor (beta chain) has only a few counts. Antigen unknown. TCRbeta library construction was performed incorporating unique molecular identifiers. From the PCR reads, TCRdb called clonotypes with MiXCR, one entry per CDR3 protein. The table shows just under 350,000 distinct CDR3 sequences, with around 16% occurring only once. This specimen comes from a study of T-cell reconstitution after alpha-beta-depleted transplantation in children. Study-wide results and caveats: Several hundred expanded graft clones reportedly gave rise to the alpha-beta T cells present about two months after transplant. At day 60, the high TCRbeta diversity found in some patients originated from recipient T cells and thymic progenitors that had survived. One year after transplant, T-cell counts and diversity came mostly from newly produced T cells.

This CDR3 region has 12 residues. With 6 bases removed from V and 2 bases from J, the gap between germline ends came to 6 bases. The chain links TRBV12-3 or TRBV12-4 to TRBJ2-3, with D unresolved. The source is a male patient between 2 and 10 years old who had a stem cell transplant for acute lymphoblastic leukemia, so the T cells may come from the graft donor. The material sequenced was PBMCs, mostly from graft donor cells, taken 360 days after TCRalphabeta/CD19-depleted stem cell transplant. The CDR3 coding sequence is TGTGCCAGCAGACCCTACACAGATACGCAGTATTTT. Translating gives CASRPYTDTQYF.